This is a list of T cell receptor beta chains from one sample in a study of shared clonotypes between healthy human individuals. Using immunoSEQ multiplex PCR, the repertoire was profiled, and TCRdb retains in-frame clones only, with some absent. The sample consists of fewer than 1 million clones, roughly 96% of them appearing once. The sequenced sample was naive CD8+ T cells sorted from blood. All receptors come from a man aged 25 to 45 in good health. Both conserved end residues are part of each CDR3. A D gene is named only where the DNA matches it firmly. Size is stated for part of the rows, as once, few or many counts, or as a class when the clone is expanded.

>TRBV13|NA|TRBJ2-1|TRBD1
CASSQTGGASNEQFF
TGTGCCAGCAGCCAGACAGGGGGCGCAAGCAATGAGCAGTTCTTC
>TRBV7-9|once|TRBJ2-1|NA
CASSRTISYNEQFF
TGTGCCAGCAGCCGGACTATTTCCTACAATGAGCAGTTCTTC
>TRBV7-6|NA|TRBJ2-7|TRBD2
CASSPGPAGGSYEQYF
TGTGCCAGCAGCCCCGGGCCGGCGGGGGGGTCCTACGAGCAGTACTTC
>TRBV27|NA|TRBJ2-7|NA
CASGQGGGYEQYF
TGTGCCAGTGGACAGGGCGGGGGATACGAGCAGTACTTC
>TRBV4-1|once|TRBJ1-3|TRBD1
CASSQVTGAGNTIYF
TGCGCCAGCAGCCAGGTCACAGGGGCTGGAAACACCATATATTTT
>TRBV7-9|NA|TRBJ2-7|NA
CASSLDEGRRQEQYF
TGTGCCAGCAGCTTAGATGAGGGCCGCCGGCAGGAGCAGTACTTC
>TRBV10-3|NA|TRBJ2-1|NA
CAISESINEQFF
TGTGCCATCAGTGAGTCGATCAATGAGCAGTTCTTC
>TRBV7-9|NA|TRBJ2-3|NA
CASSPKPGTSTDTQYF
TGTGCCAGCAGCCCAAAACCGGGGACTAGCACAGATACGCAGTATTTT
>TRBV7-9|NA|TRBJ1-2|NA
CASSLAANYGYTF
TGTGCCAGCAGCTTAGCGGCTAACTATGGCTACACCTTC
>TRBV6-5|NA|TRBJ2-7|NA
CASSYRDAYEQYF
TGTGCCAGCAGTTACCGTGACGCCTACGAGCAGTACTTC
>TRBV29-1|NA|TRBJ2-7|NA
CSVVRQGGYEQYF
TGCAGCGTTGTCAGGCAGGGTGGTTACGAGCAGTACTTC
>TRBV27|NA|TRBJ2-1|NA
CASSTAGDEQFF
TGTGCCAGCAGTACCGCAGGGGATGAGCAGTTCTTC
>TRBV7-2|NA|TRBJ2-3|NA
CASSLVGPLHYSSTDTQYF
TGTGCCAGCAGCTTAGTAGGGCCGCTCCACTACTCTAGCACAGATACGCAGTATTTT
>TRBV9|NA|TRBJ2-2|NA
CASSGLDSPMNTGELFF
TGTGCCAGCAGCGGCCTGGACTCCCCTATGAACACCGGGGAGCTGTTTTTT
>TRBV4-1|NA|TRBJ2-1|NA
CASSQTGTDNNEQFF
TGCGCCAGCAGCCAAACCGGGACGGACAACAATGAGCAGTTCTTC
>TRBV2|NA|TRBJ1-2|NA
CASRYRVRYGYTF
TGTGCCAGCAGATACAGGGTCCGCTATGGCTACACCTTC
>TRBV7-8|NA|TRBJ2-1|NA
CASSLGLSQFF
TGTGCCAGCAGCTTAGGTCTATCTCAGTTCTTC
>TRBV5-1|NA|TRBJ2-5|TRBD1
CASRQGEQETQYF
TGCGCCAGCCGACAGGGGGAACAAGAGACCCAGTACTTC
>TRBV11-2|once|TRBJ2-2|NA
CASSPLKGQSTGELFF
TGTGCCAGCAGCCCCCTCAAAGGCCAGAGTACCGGGGAGCTGTTTTTT
>TRBV6-5|NA|TRBJ1-1|NA
CASRGATEAFF
TGTGCCAGCAGGGGGGCAACTGAAGCTTTCTTT
>TRBV7-6|NA|TRBJ2-1|TRBD2
CASSLVGSGNEQFF
TGTGCCAGCAGCTTAGTGGGTAGCGGGAATGAGCAGTTCTTC
>TRBV11-2|NA|TRBJ2-7|NA
CASSLGYSLSYEQYF
TGTGCCAGCAGCTTAGGATACAGTTTAAGCTACGAGCAGTACTTC
>TRBV7-9|NA|TRBJ2-1|NA
CASSWDSLYNEQFF
TGTGCCAGCAGCTGGGACTCCTTATACAATGAGCAGTTCTTC
>TRBV28|NA|TRBJ2-7|TRBD2
CASSMGLAGVEQYF
TGTGCCAGCAGTATGGGACTAGCGGGAGTTGAGCAGTACTTC
>TRBV10-2|NA|TRBJ1-1|NA
CASGAAEAFF
TGCGCCAGCGGGGCAGCTGAAGCTTTCTTT
>TRBV4-3|NA|TRBJ2-7|TRBD2
CASSPTGTSTYEQYF
TGCGCCAGCAGCCCAACGGGGACTAGCACCTACGAGCAGTACTTC
>TRBV27|once|TRBJ2-7|TRBD2
CAAGREDTREQYF
TGTGCCGCGGGGCGGGAGGATACTAGGGAGCAGTACTTC
>TRBV27|NA|TRBJ2-1|TRBD2
CASSLPGLAVSEQFF
TGTGCCAGCAGTTTACCGGGACTAGCGGTTAGTGAGCAGTTCTTC
>TRBV27|NA|TRBJ2-7|NA
CASMGGSYEQYF
TGTGCCAGCATGGGCGGATCCTACGAGCAGTACTTC
>TRBV7-9|NA|TRBJ1-1|NA
CASSPQSTEAFF
TGTGCCAGCAGCCCACAAAGCACTGAAGCTTTCTTT
>TRBV7-9|NA|TRBJ1-4|TRBD1
CASSSFPDRENEKLFF
TGTGCCAGCAGCTCTTTCCCGGACAGGGAAAATGAAAAACTGTTTTTT
>TRBV7-9|NA|TRBJ2-1|NA
CASSSSSVNEQFF
TGTGCCAGCAGCTCCTCTAGCGTAAATGAGCAGTTCTTC
>TRBV4-1|NA|TRBJ1-2|NA
CASSQGGHLNYGYTF
TGCGCCAGCAGCCAAGGAGGACACTTAAACTATGGCTACACCTTC
>TRBV7-9|NA|TRBJ2-3|NA
CASSLGRTDTQYF
TGTGCCAGCAGCTTAGGACGCACAGATACGCAGTATTTT
>TRBV7-9|NA|TRBJ1-5|NA
CASSLGTSDQPQHF
TGTGCCAGCAGCTTAGGGACAAGCGATCAGCCCCAGCATTTT
>TRBV5-8|NA|TRBJ1-2|TRBD1
CASRLDRAGGYTF
TGTGCCAGCAGACTGGACAGGGCGGGTGGCTACACCTTC